These T cell receptor beta chains were read from a single sample in a study of shared clonotypes between healthy human individuals. Only in-frame clones appear in the TCRdb table, and some are missing; sequencing was by immunoSEQ multiplex PCR. The sample holds approximately 980,000 clones, 70% to 85% seen once. Sample: memory CD4+ T cells sorted from blood. The source is a man between 18 and 35 years old in good health. CDR3s include the opening cysteine and the closing phenylalanine or tryptophan. D genes are given only for firm matches. Clone sizes are given selectively: once, few, many, or a class where the clone is expanded.

size: NA; length: 15; V: TRBV5-5; D: TRBD2; J: TRBJ2-7; DNA: TGTGCCAGCAGCTTGGCTACTAGCGGAACCTACGAGCAGTACTTC; CDR3: CASSLATSGTYEQYF
size: NA; length: 14; V: TRBV10-3; D: NA; J: TRBJ2-5; DNA: TGTGCCATCAGTAGACAGGGAGGGAGAGAGACCCAGTACTTC; CDR3: CAISRQGGRETQYF
size: few; length: 16; V: TRBV21-1; D: NA; J: TRBJ2-3; DNA: TGTGCCAGCAGCACCGTACGAGCGGGGCCGCGAGATACGCAGTATTTT; CDR3: CASSTVRAGPRDTQYF
size: NA; length: 14; V: TRBV18; D: NA; J: TRBJ1-2; DNA: TGTGCCAGCTCACCTGCAGGGACATATGAGGGCTACACCTTC; CDR3: CASSPAGTYEGYTF
size: NA; length: 17; V: TRBV7-2; D: NA; J: TRBJ2-6; DNA: TGTGCCAGCAGCCGGTCCGTGGGAGTTTCTGGGGCCAACGTCCTGACTTTC; CDR3: CASSRSVGVSGANVLTF
size: NA; length: 15; V: TRBV27; D: NA; J: TRBJ1-1; DNA: TGTGCCAGCAGTTTATCGGGTCTTAAGAACACTGAAGCTTTCTTT; CDR3: CASSLSGLKNTEAFF
size: NA; length: 14; V: TRBV7-2; D: NA; J: TRBJ1-1; DNA: TGTGCCAGCAGCTTAACGTGGGACAAGGCTGAAGCTTTCTTT; CDR3: CASSLTWDKAEAFF
size: NA; length: 13; V: TRBV10-1; D: TRBD2; J: TRBJ2-5; DNA: TGCGCCAGCAGTGATTCGGGAGGAGAGACCCAGTACTTC; CDR3: CASSDSGGETQYF
size: NA; length: 14; V: TRBV6-6; D: NA; J: TRBJ2-1; DNA: TGTGCCAGCAGTAGGGCCGGACAGACAAATGAGCAGTTCTTC; CDR3: CASSRAGQTNEQFF
size: NA; length: 16; V: TRBV7-2; D: TRBD2; J: TRBJ2-3; DNA: TGTGCCAGCAGCACACGACTAGCGGGAGCCGCAGATACGCAGTATTTT; CDR3: CASSTRLAGAADTQYF
size: few; length: 13; V: TRBV6-1; D: NA; J: TRBJ1-4; DNA: TGTGCCAGCAGTGAACGTGATAATGAAAAACTGTTTTTT; CDR3: CASSERDNEKLFF
size: NA; length: 14; V: TRBV6-5; D: TRBD1; J: TRBJ2-6; DNA: TGTGCCAGCAGTTACTCGTCAGGGGGATACGTCCTGACTTTC; CDR3: CASSYSSGGYVLTF